This TCR beta chain was sequenced in a study of low-dose radiotherapy and immunotherapy resistance in tumors. This CDR3 is 12 amino acids long. Per the germline V gene, CDR1 is SNHLY and CDR2 is FYNNEI. Trimming left V 6 bases short and J 2 bases short, with 8 bases between. This clonotype was observed at least ten times. First-strand cDNA used TRAV- and TRBV-specific primers, covering alpha and beta chains. The PCR that amplified TCRs ran for around 21 cycles, relying on a constant-region primer and a V-primer adapter. TCRdb passed the reads through MiXCR, listing each CDR3 protein once. The sample lists under 110,000 distinct CDR3 sequences, around 21% occurring once. Described time point: after trial treatment. The treatment was: LDRT plus nivolumab, ipilimumab, low-dose cyclophosphamide and aspirin (RACIN trial). The donors, trial participants, received nivolumab, ipilimumab, aspirin, low-dose cyclophosphamide and low-dose radiotherapy.

The sequenced sample was PBMCs, obtained after low-dose radiotherapy plus immunotherapy. This chain links TRBV2 with TRBJ2-7; D is ambiguous. The clonotype was recovered from a male donor with prostate cancer. The CDR3 region is CASRVPPYEQYF. DNA of the CDR3: TGTGCCAGCAGGGTACCCCCCTACGAGCAGTACTTC.